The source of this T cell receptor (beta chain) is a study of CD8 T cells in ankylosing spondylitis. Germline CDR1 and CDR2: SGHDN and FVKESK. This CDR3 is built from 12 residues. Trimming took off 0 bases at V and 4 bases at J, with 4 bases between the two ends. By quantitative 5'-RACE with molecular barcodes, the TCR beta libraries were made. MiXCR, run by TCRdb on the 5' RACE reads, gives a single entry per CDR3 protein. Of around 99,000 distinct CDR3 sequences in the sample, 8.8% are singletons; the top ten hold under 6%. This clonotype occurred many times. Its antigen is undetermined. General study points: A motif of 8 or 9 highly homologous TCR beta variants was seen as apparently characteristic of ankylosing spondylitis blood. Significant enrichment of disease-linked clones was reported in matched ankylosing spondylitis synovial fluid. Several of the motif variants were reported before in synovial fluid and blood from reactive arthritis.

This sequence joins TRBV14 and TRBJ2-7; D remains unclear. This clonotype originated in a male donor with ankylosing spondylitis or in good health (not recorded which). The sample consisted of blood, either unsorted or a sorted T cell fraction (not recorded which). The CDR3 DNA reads TGTGCCAGCAGCCAAGAGGGGTACGAGCAGTACTTC. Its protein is CASSQEGYEQYF.